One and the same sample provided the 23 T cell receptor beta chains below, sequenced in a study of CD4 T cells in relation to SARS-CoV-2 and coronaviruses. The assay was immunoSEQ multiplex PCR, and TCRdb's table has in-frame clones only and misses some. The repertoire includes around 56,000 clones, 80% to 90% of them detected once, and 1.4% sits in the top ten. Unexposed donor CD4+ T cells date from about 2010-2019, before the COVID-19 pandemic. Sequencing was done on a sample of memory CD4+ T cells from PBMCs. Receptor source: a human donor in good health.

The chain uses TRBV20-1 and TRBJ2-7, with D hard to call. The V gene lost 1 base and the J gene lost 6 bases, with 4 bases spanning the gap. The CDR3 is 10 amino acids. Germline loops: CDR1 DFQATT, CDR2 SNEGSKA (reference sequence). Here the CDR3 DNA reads TGCAGTGCTAGAGTAGGCGAGCAGTACTTC. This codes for CSARVGEQYF.

The CDR3 DNA follows: TGTGCCAGCAGCTCACGCGGTACGGTTTTGGGAACTGAAGCTTTCTTT. Translated: CASSSRGTVLGTEAFF. This rearrangement joins TRBV7-2 to TRBJ1-1; D gene unclear. The CDR3 is 16 amino acids. Trimming shortened V by 4 bases and J by 5 bases, and 20 bases separated the two germline ends. Germline-derived CDR1 and CDR2 are SGHTA and FQGNSA.

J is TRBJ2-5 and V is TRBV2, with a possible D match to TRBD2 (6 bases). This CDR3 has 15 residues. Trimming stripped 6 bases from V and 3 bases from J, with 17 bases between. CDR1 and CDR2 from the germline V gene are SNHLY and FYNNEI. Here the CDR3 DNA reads TGTGCCAGCAGAAGAGGCGGGACCACGGAAGAGACCCAGTACTTC. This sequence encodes CASRRGGTTEETQYF. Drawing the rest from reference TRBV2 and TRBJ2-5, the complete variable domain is EPEVTQTPSHQVTQMGQEVILRCVPISNHLYFYWYRQILGQKVEFLVSFYNNEISEKSEIFDDQFSVERPDGSNFTLKIRSTKLEDSAMYFCASRRGGTTEETQYFGPGTRLLVL.

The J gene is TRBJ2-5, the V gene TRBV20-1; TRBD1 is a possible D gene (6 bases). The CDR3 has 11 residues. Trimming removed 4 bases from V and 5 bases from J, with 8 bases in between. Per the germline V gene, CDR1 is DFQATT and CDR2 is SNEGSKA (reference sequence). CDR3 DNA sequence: TGCAGTGCTAACAGGGAGGAGACCCAGTACTTC. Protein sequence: CSANREETQYF.

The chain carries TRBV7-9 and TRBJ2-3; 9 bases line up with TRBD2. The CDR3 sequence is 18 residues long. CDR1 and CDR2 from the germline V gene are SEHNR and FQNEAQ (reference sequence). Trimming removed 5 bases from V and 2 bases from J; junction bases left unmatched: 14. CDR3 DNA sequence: TGTGCCAGCAGCACTCTCCGGGGGGGACTAGCTAACACAGATACGCAGTATTTT. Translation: CASSTLRGGLANTDTQYF.

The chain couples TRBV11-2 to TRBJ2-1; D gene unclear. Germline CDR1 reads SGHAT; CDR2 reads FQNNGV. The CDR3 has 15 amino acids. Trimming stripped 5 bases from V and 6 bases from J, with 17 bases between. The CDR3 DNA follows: TGTGCCAGCAGCCAGACGAATGAGCCTAGCAATGAGCAGTTCTTC. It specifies CASSQTNEPSNEQFF.

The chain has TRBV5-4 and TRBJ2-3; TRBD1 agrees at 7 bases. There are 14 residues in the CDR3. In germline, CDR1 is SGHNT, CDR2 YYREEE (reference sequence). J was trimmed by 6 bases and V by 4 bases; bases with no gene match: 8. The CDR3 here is CASSLQGTSDTQYF. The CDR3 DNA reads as TGTGCCAGCAGCCTACAGGGGACCTCGGATACGCAGTATTTT.

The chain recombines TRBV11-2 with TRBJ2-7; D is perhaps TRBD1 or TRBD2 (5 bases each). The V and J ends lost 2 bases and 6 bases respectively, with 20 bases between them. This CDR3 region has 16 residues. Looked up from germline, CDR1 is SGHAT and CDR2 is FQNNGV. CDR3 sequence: CASSLRDTGRVGEQYF. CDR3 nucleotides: TGTGCCAGCAGCTTACGGGATACGGGCAGGGTCGGCGAGCAGTACTTC.

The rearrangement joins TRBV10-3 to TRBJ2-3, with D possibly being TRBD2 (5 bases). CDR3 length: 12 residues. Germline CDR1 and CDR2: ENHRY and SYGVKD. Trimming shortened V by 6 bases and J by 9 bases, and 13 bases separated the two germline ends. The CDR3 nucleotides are TGTGCCATCAGGCCCGAGACTAAGACGCAGTATTTT. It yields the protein CAIRPETKTQYF.

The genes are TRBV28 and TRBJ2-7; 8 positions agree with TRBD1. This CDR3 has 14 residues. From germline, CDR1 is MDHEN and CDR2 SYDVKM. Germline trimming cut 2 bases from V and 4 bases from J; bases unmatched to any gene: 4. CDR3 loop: CASSLTQGGYEQYF. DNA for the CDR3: TGTGCCAGCAGTTTAACACAGGGGGGTTACGAGCAGTACTTC.

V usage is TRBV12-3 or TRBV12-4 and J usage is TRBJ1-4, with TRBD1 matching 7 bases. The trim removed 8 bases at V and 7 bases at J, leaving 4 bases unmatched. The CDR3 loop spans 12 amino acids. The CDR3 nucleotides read TGTGCCAGCCGAGGGGGCAGTGAAAAACTGTTTTTT. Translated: CASRGGSEKLFF.

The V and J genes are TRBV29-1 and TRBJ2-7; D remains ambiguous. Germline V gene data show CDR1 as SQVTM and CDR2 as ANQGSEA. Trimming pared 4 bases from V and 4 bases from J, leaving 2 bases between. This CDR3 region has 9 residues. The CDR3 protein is CSVGYEQYF. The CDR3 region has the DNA TGCAGCGTTGGGTACGAGCAGTACTTC.

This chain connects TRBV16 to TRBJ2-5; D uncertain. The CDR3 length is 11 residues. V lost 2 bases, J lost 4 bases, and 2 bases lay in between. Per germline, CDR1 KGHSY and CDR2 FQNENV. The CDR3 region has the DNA TGTGCCAGCAGCCAAACAGAGACCCAGTACTTC. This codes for CASSQTETQYF.

The CDR3 DNA reads as TGTGCCAGCAGTGAAGCCACGGGGAGTCCTTCCAAAAACATTCAGTACTTC. Residues: CASSEATGSPSKNIQYF. V and J are TRBV2 and TRBJ2-4; possible D gene TRBD2, 5 bases. Germline CDR1 SNHLY, CDR2 FYNNEI. The CDR3 has 17 amino acids. Trimming removed 0 bases at V and 2 bases at J, with 14 bases between.

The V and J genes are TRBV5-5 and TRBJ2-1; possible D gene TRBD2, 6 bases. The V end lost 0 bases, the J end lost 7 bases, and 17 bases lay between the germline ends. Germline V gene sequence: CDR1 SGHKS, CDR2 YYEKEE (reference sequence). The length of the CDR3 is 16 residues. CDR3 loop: CASSLVVGSIGNEQFF. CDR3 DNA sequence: TGTGCCAGCAGCTTGGTCGTCGGGAGTATCGGGAATGAGCAGTTCTTC.

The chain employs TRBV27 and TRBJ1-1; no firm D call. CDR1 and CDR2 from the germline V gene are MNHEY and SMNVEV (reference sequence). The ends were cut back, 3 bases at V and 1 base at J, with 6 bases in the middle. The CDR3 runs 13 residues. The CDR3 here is CASSFWGNTEAFF. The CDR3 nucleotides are TGTGCCAGCAGTTTTTGGGGGAACACTGAAGCTTTCTTT.

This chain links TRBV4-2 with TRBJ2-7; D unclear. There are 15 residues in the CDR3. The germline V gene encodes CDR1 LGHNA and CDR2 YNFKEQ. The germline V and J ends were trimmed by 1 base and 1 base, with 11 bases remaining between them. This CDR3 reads CASSQGVGGSYEQYF. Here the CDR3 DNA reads TGTGCCAGCAGCCAAGGGGTCGGTGGGTCCTACGAGCAGTACTTC.

The CDR3, as DNA: TGTGCCAGCAGTTACTCTACTGCGACAGGCGTCTACGAGCAGTACTTC. This gives the protein CASSYSTATGVYEQYF. The chain recombines TRBV6-5 with TRBJ2-7; a possible D gene is TRBD1 (6 bases). The CDR3 length is 16 residues. CDR1 and CDR2 from the germline V gene are MNHEY and SVGAGI. Trimming removed 0 bases from V and 3 bases from J, with 15 bases in between.

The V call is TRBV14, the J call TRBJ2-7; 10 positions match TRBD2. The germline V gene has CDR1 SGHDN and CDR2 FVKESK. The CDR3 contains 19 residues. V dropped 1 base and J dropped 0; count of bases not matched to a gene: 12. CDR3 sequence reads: CASSQGVRTSGVHSYEQYF. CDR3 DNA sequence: TGTGCCAGCAGCCAAGGGGTAAGGACTAGCGGAGTCCACTCCTACGAGCAGTACTTC.

CDR3 sequence: CASSLGLAGGDNEQFF. CDR3 bases: TGTGCCAGCAGTTTAGGACTAGCGGGAGGGGACAATGAGCAGTTCTTC. The chain couples TRBV6-5 to TRBJ2-1; 15 bases are a match to TRBD2. The CDR3 length is 16 residues. In germline, CDR1 is MNHEY, CDR2 SVGAGI. J gave up 5 bases and V 4 bases, and 3 bases lay outside the gene matches.

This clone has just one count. CDR3 nucleotides: TGTGCCAGCAGCATTACCAACAGGGGGCGGGATGGCTACACCTTC. Residues: CASSITNRGRDGYTF. The chain joins TRBV11-2 to TRBJ1-2; 9 bases agree with TRBD1. V was pared by 5 bases and J by 6 bases, with 10 bases of the junction left unmatched. Germline V lookup: CDR1 SGHAT, CDR2 FQNNGV. The CDR3 has 15 amino acids.

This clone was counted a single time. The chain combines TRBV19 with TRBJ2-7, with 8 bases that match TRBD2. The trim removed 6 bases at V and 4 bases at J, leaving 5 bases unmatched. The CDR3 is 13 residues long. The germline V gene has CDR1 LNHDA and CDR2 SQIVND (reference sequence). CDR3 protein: CASRGTSPYEQYF. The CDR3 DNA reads TGTGCCAGTAGGGGGACTAGTCCGTACGAGCAGTACTTC.

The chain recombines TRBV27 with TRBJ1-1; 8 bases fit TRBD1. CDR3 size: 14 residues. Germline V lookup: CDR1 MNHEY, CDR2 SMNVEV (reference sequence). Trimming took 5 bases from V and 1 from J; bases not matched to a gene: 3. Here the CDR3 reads CASSSGTGNTEAFF. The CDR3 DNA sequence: TGTGCCAGCAGTAGTGGGACAGGGAACACTGAAGCTTTCTTT.